This T cell receptor (beta chain) stems from a study of T cells in Graves' hyperthyroidism and ophthalmopathy. This clonotype was seen only a few times. In germline, CDR1 is LGHNA, CDR2 YNFKEQ. This CDR3 has 18 residues. Germline trimming cut 6 bases from V and 4 bases from J; bases unmatched to any gene: 14. RNA transcripts yielded amplified TCR beta CDR3 regions. First-round RT-PCR with HTBI primers amplified the TCR CDR3 region. TCRdb processed the multiplex PCR reads anew with MiXCR; each CDR3 protein has one entry. The repertoire holds approximately 370,000 distinct CDR3 sequences, with roughly a sixth as singletons.

This TCR was recovered from a young woman with Graves' hyperthyroidism that later progressed to Graves' ophthalmopathy. Material for sequencing was blood. This rearrangement joins TRBV4-2 to TRBJ2-5, with 13 nucleotides matching TRBD2. CDR3: CASSIFQVTSGGVETQYF. The CDR3 DNA reads as TGTGCCAGCAGTATATTCCAAGTAACTAGCGGGGGGGTAGAGACCCAGTACTTC.